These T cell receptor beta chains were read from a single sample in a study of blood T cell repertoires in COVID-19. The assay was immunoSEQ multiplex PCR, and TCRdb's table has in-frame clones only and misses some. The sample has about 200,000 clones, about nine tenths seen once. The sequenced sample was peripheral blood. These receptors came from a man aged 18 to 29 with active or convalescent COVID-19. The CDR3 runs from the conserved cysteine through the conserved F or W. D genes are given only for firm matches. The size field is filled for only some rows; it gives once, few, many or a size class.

CDR3aa: CASSLGSNNSPLHF
CDR3nt: TGTGCCAGCAGCTTAGGGAGTAATAATTCACCCCTCCACTTT
v_gene: TRBV7-9
abundance: NA
j_gene: TRBJ1-6
d_gene: NA

CDR3aa: CASSLDRVQPQHF
CDR3nt: TGTGCCAGCAGCTTGGACAGGGTTCAGCCCCAGCATTTT
v_gene: TRBV5-8
abundance: NA
j_gene: TRBJ1-5
d_gene: NA

CDR3aa: CASSPGLAGIGGEQFF
CDR3nt: TGTGCCAGCAGCCCCGGACTAGCGGGAATCGGCGGTGAGCAGTTCTTC
v_gene: TRBV7-2
abundance: NA
j_gene: TRBJ2-1
d_gene: TRBD2

CDR3aa: CASSREGTPSYEQYF
CDR3nt: TGTGCCAGCAGCCGGGAAGGGACACCGTCCTACGAGCAGTACTTC
v_gene: TRBV5-5
abundance: NA
j_gene: TRBJ2-7
d_gene: NA

CDR3aa: CSASSRAYNSPLHF
CDR3nt: TGCAGTGCTAGTTCTCGGGCCTATAATTCACCCCTCCACTTT
v_gene: TRBV20-1
abundance: NA
j_gene: TRBJ1-6
d_gene: NA

CDR3aa: CASSQDRQGDWTNEKLFF
CDR3nt: TGTGCCAGCAGCCAAGATAGACAGGGGGACTGGACTAATGAAAAACTGTTTTTT
v_gene: TRBV4-2
abundance: NA
j_gene: TRBJ1-4
d_gene: TRBD1

CDR3aa: CASSPRTSGSGEQYF
CDR3nt: TGTGCCAGCAGCCCCCGGACTAGCGGGAGTGGAGAGCAGTACTTC
v_gene: TRBV7-2
abundance: NA
j_gene: TRBJ2-7
d_gene: TRBD2

CDR3aa: CASSFRHREKLFF
CDR3nt: TGTGCCAGCAGCTTTAGACACCGGGAAAAACTGTTTTTT
v_gene: TRBV5-8
abundance: once
j_gene: TRBJ1-4
d_gene: NA

CDR3aa: CASSPGQAHSYEQYF
CDR3nt: TGTGCCAGCTCACCAGGGCAGGCGCACTCCTACGAGCAGTACTTC
v_gene: TRBV18
abundance: NA
j_gene: TRBJ2-7
d_gene: NA

CDR3aa: CASSHPTGVGFNYGYTF
CDR3nt: TGCGCCAGCAGTCATCCCACAGGGGTAGGCTTTAACTATGGCTACACCTTC
v_gene: TRBV23-1
abundance: NA
j_gene: TRBJ1-2
d_gene: TRBD1

CDR3aa: CASSLGQGVNSPLHF
CDR3nt: TGTGCCAGCAGCTTAGGACAGGGCGTTAATTCACCCCTCCACTTT
v_gene: TRBV7-3
abundance: NA
j_gene: TRBJ1-6
d_gene: TRBD1

CDR3aa: CAWSLGGVSEKLFF
CDR3nt: TGTGCCTGGAGTTTAGGGGGCGTATCGGAAAAACTGTTTTTT
v_gene: TRBV30
abundance: NA
j_gene: TRBJ1-4
d_gene: TRBD1

CDR3aa: CASSFMGGRSSYEQYF
CDR3nt: TGCGCCAGCAGCTTTATGGGAGGGAGGAGCTCCTACGAGCAGTACTTC
v_gene: TRBV5-1
abundance: NA
j_gene: TRBJ2-7
d_gene: TRBD2

CDR3aa: CASSLSSGLYGYTF
CDR3nt: TGTGCCAGCAGTTTATCGTCAGGGTTGTATGGCTACACCTTC
v_gene: TRBV27
abundance: once
j_gene: TRBJ1-2
d_gene: NA

CDR3aa: CASSQGTGSLYEQYF
CDR3nt: TGTGCCAGCAGCCAAGGAACAGGTTCCCTCTACGAGCAGTACTTC
v_gene: TRBV14
abundance: few
j_gene: TRBJ2-7
d_gene: NA

CDR3aa: CATSPGGQITDTQYF
CDR3nt: TGTGCCACCAGCCCGGGAGGTCAAATTACAGATACGCAGTATTTT
v_gene: TRBV24-1
abundance: once
j_gene: TRBJ2-3
d_gene: TRBD2

CDR3aa: CASSLGDYEQYF
CDR3nt: TGTGCCAGCAGCTTAGGAGACTACGAGCAGTACTTC
v_gene: TRBV7-9
abundance: NA
j_gene: TRBJ2-7
d_gene: NA

CDR3aa: CASSIASGSYEQYF
CDR3nt: TGTGCCAGTAGTATAGCTAGCGGATCCTACGAGCAGTACTTC
v_gene: TRBV19
abundance: NA
j_gene: TRBJ2-7
d_gene: TRBD2

CDR3aa: CASSTGQGNEQFF
CDR3nt: TGCGCCAGCAGCACTGGCCAGGGCAATGAGCAGTTCTTC
v_gene: TRBV5-1
abundance: once
j_gene: TRBJ2-1
d_gene: NA

CDR3aa: CASSLRPGQGFATNEKLFF
CDR3nt: TGTGCCAGCAGCTTAAGGCCGGGACAGGGGTTTGCAACTAATGAAAAACTGTTTTTT
v_gene: TRBV11-2
abundance: NA
j_gene: TRBJ1-4
d_gene: TRBD1

CDR3aa: CASSLGPGTPPYEQYF
CDR3nt: TGTGCCAGCAGCCTCGGCCCCGGGACACCACCCTACGAGCAGTACTTC
v_gene: TRBV7-9
abundance: NA
j_gene: TRBJ2-7
d_gene: NA

CDR3aa: CSVVALAGVKTSYEQYF
CDR3nt: TGCAGCGTTGTTGCACTAGCGGGAGTAAAGACTTCCTACGAGCAGTACTTC
v_gene: TRBV29-1
abundance: NA
j_gene: TRBJ2-7
d_gene: TRBD2

CDR3aa: CASRHSTSGGWVNEQFF
CDR3nt: TGTGCCAGCCGGCACTCGACTAGCGGGGGGTGGGTCAATGAGCAGTTCTTC
v_gene: TRBV3-1/TRBV3-2
abundance: NA
j_gene: TRBJ2-1
d_gene: TRBD2

CDR3aa: CASSLGGQQYF
CDR3nt: TGTGCCAGCAGCTTGGGCGGGCAGCAGTACTTC
v_gene: TRBV5-4
abundance: NA
j_gene: TRBJ2-7
d_gene: NA

CDR3aa: CASSTPGSPYYGYTF
CDR3nt: TGTGCCAGTAGTACCCCGGGGAGCCCTTACTATGGCTACACCTTC
v_gene: TRBV19
abundance: NA
j_gene: TRBJ1-2
d_gene: NA

CDR3aa: CASSDRLAGNTQYF
CDR3nt: TGTGCCAGCAGCGATAGACTAGCGGGGAATACGCAGTATTTT
v_gene: TRBV7-9
abundance: NA
j_gene: TRBJ2-3
d_gene: TRBD2

CDR3aa: CASSGSGNQPQHF
CDR3nt: TGTGCCAGCAGTGGGTCGGGGAATCAGCCCCAGCATTTT
v_gene: TRBV2
abundance: NA
j_gene: TRBJ1-5
d_gene: NA

CDR3aa: CASSSYRASSYNEQFF
CDR3nt: TGTGCCAGCAGCTCCTACAGGGCCAGCTCCTACAATGAGCAGTTCTTC
v_gene: TRBV11-2
abundance: NA
j_gene: TRBJ2-1
d_gene: NA

CDR3aa: CAISPQNMNTEAFF
CDR3nt: TGTGCCATCAGCCCGCAGAATATGAACACTGAAGCTTTCTTT
v_gene: TRBV10-3
abundance: NA
j_gene: TRBJ1-1
d_gene: NA

CDR3aa: CASRDPGGETQYF
CDR3nt: TGTGCCAGCAGAGATCCAGGGGGGGAGACCCAGTACTTC
v_gene: TRBV5-4
abundance: NA
j_gene: TRBJ2-5
d_gene: NA

CDR3aa: CASSAGGAQGYEQYF
CDR3nt: TGTGCCAGCAGTGCCGGTGGGGCACAGGGATACGAGCAGTACTTC
v_gene: TRBV9
abundance: NA
j_gene: TRBJ2-7
d_gene: NA

CDR3aa: CASSGGTETQYF
CDR3nt: TGTGCCAGCTCCGGGGGTACGGAGACCCAGTACTTC
v_gene: TRBV18
abundance: NA
j_gene: TRBJ2-5
d_gene: NA

CDR3aa: CASSSTIEGDYGYTF
CDR3nt: TGTGCCAGCAGCTCCACAATTGAGGGGGACTATGGCTACACCTTC
v_gene: TRBV13
abundance: once
j_gene: TRBJ1-2
d_gene: NA

CDR3aa: CASSPRTLTNTGELFF
CDR3nt: TGTGCCAGTAGTCCAAGGACTTTGACGAACACCGGGGAGCTGTTTTTT
v_gene: TRBV19
abundance: NA
j_gene: TRBJ2-2
d_gene: NA

CDR3aa: CASSPNPTGPSYEQYF
CDR3nt: TGTGCCAGTAGTCCAAATCCAACAGGGCCATCCTACGAGCAGTACTTC
v_gene: TRBV19
abundance: NA
j_gene: TRBJ2-7
d_gene: NA

CDR3aa: CAWSETGTGAGGYTF
CDR3nt: TGTGCCTGGAGCGAGACCGGGACAGGGGCAGGTGGCTACACCTTC
v_gene: TRBV30
abundance: NA
j_gene: TRBJ1-2
d_gene: TRBD1

CDR3aa: CASSDEFRGKLFF
CDR3nt: TGCGCCAGCAGTGATGAATTCCGGGGAAAACTGTTTTTT
v_gene: TRBV10-2
abundance: NA
j_gene: TRBJ1-4
d_gene: NA

CDR3aa: CASSLRAATNEKLFF
CDR3nt: TGTGCCAGCAGCTTGCGAGCTGCAACTAATGAAAAACTGTTTTTT
v_gene: TRBV5-6
abundance: NA
j_gene: TRBJ1-4
d_gene: NA

CDR3aa: CASSLGEAYEQYF
CDR3nt: TGTGCCAGCAGCTTGGGGGAGGCCTACGAGCAGTACTTC
v_gene: TRBV5-4
abundance: NA
j_gene: TRBJ2-7
d_gene: NA

CDR3aa: CASSVLAGPIYNEQFF
CDR3nt: TGTGCCAGCAGCGTGCTCGCGGGGCCGATTTACAATGAGCAGTTCTTC
v_gene: TRBV9
abundance: NA
j_gene: TRBJ2-1
d_gene: NA

CDR3aa: CASSLDRVYGYTF
CDR3nt: TGTGCCAGCAGCTTAGACAGGGTCTATGGCTACACCTTC
v_gene: TRBV7-2
abundance: NA
j_gene: TRBJ1-2
d_gene: NA

CDR3aa: CASSLEGVGETQYF
CDR3nt: TGCGCCAGCAGCCTAGAAGGCGTGGGAGAGACCCAGTACTTC
v_gene: TRBV5-1
abundance: NA
j_gene: TRBJ2-5
d_gene: NA